This T cell receptor (beta chain) derives from a study of cytomegalovirus exposure and HLA in healthy donors (dated 2017 in TCRdb). For context, the study as a whole: An earlier analysis of some 500 of the donors reported 250 to 300 Gb of sequence data and roughly 110 million unique TCR beta sequences from 150 million to 200 million T cells. An early release that covered about 600 HLA-typed donors contained 300 to 350 gigabases of sequencing data and around 80 million unique TCR sequences. Typing coverage differed by locus: A, B, C, DRB1 and DQB1 were typed in roughly 620-630 donors, DQA1 in about 510, DPA1 in some 600, and DPB1 in just under 490. Every repertoire in the discovery cohort had been generated on one and the same sequencing platform. In a later analysis, previously published TCR beta repertoires from fewer than 750 donors were re-analyzed and high-resolution HLA genotyping was added so that TCR occurrence patterns could be studied. A separate validation cohort of 90 to 150 different subjects was used in addition to the 666-subject first cohort. Among some 400 genotyped donors of the cohort, an average of approximately 240,000 unique TCR beta nucleotide sequences were sequenced per donor, 15% to 20% of them non-productive. The study profiled the T cell repertoires of 550 to 700 subjects by immunosequencing and related them to cytomegalovirus serostatus. Alongside the repertoire data, information on donor age, sex, ethnicity and CMV serostatus was compiled. An earlier analysis of 500 to 650 of the donors applied high-throughput TCR beta sequencing to assess whether each TCR beta V gene segment acted as functional or pseudogenic. Because of strong linkage in the cohort, 5 or 6 DR-DQ haplotypes were treated as single units for association and clustering. Rather than drawing on any new phenotypic data, the later analysis identified candidate immune exposures from TCR beta sequences and the way those sequences occurred across donors. A later genetic analysis took genome-wide SNP genotypes for about 55% of the 666 donors and used that subset as a discovery cohort. HLA typing included class I and class II loci at four-digit resolution. The genetic ancestry cluster associated with self-reported Caucasian donors included about four fifths of the roughly 400 genotyped donors. The study aimed to test whether signatures of past pathogen exposure could be identified by cataloging public T cell receptors. The study combined high-throughput TCR immunosequencing, statistical association of individual TCRs with disease status, and machine learning to predict cytomegalovirus infection status.

Broad study findings and their caveats: Compared with equally common non-associated chains, HLA-associated TCR beta chains in a later analysis were more clonally expanded and had lower generation probabilities. In a later analysis, TCR association rates were found to vary across HLA loci, with the most associated TCRs seen for DRB1 alleles and the fewest for HLA-C alleles. A cluster of highly shared sequence variants was judged likely to be a technical artifact of the sequencing pipeline. A total of fewer than 200 TCR beta chains were listed by the study as associated with cytomegalovirus. Linkage disequilibrium might explain the correlated functional status among segregating V segments, but an unknown experimental factor could not be ruled out. Strong co-occurrence of HLA alleles, especially DR and DQ, made assigning TCR associations to individual alleles difficult. CMV serostatus was the only immune exposure information available for the cohort. In both the original and validation cohorts, the classifier was reported to diagnose cytomegalovirus status with high specificity and sensitivity. Roughly uniform sequencing depth across donors was assumed in presence/absence analyses, although this assumption may not hold. A later genetic analysis associated a missense DCLRE1C variant with V-gene and J-gene trimming of TCR beta chains, and an independent cohort replicated the association. In an earlier analysis of several hundred of the donors, most TCR beta V segments were observed in productive rearrangements about 90% or about 30% of the time, broadly matching IMGT annotations. About 17 rarely observed V segments, including chromosome 9 orphons, were excluded from the earlier analysis of some 590 of the donors because counts were too low. In vitro tests confirmed that a few of the cytomegalovirus-associated TCR beta chains recognize cytomegalovirus antigens. A further reported finding was that TCR beta sequences accurately predicted the HLA-A and HLA-B alleles for most subjects in the first cohort. A later genetic analysis reported fewer N-insertions in productive TCRs among donors in an Asian-associated ancestry cluster than the approximately 670-donor mean. In a later analysis, around 17,000 TCR beta sequences were associated with specific HLA alleles at a false discovery rate of 0.05. A later analysis found that most CMV-associated TCR beta chains appeared HLA-restricted, with HLA associations seemingly driven largely by CMV exposure. The authors suggested that the approach could potentially be extended to other disease states and immunological phenotypes. Across donors, most TCR sequences were observed very rarely, whereas some public TCRs were present in many individuals. Some IMGT-functional V segments, including TRBV6-2 and TRBV6-3, could not be distinguished by the 87-base-pair reads and were therefore excluded. Because HLA typing was missing for some donors at each locus, association tests included only the typed subset. This cohort had only TCR beta chains sequenced, and the lack of alpha or paired-chain data limited which features could be detected. A later analysis reported that several top co-occurrence clusters appeared linked to parvovirus B19, influenza, CMV and Epstein-Barr virus.

The library was made by the immunoSEQ multiplex PCR assay. For the multiplex PCR, a mixture combining 60 forward primers for TCR Vbeta segments and 13 reverse primers for TCR Jbeta segments was used. The CDR3 region of rearranged TCR beta genes was amplified from genomic DNA with a multiplex PCR assay. Amplified TCR beta libraries were sequenced as 87-base-pair reads on the Illumina HiSeq System. Per the original workflow: In a later analysis, approximately 74 million unique TCR beta chains were counted across the approximately 640 repertoires, and around 10 million of these chains were shared by at least two donors. To remove PCR and sequencing errors, raw reads were error-corrected and collapsed into unique sequences using a nearest-neighbor algorithm that merged closely related sequences. Alignment of CDR3 sequences to IMGT reference sequences was used to assign V, D and J gene segments. For a sequence to be retained, a match of at least six nucleotides to both a V gene segment and a J gene segment was required. Rearrangements were classified as productive when the CDR3 lacked stop codons and remained in frame with V and J, and all other rearrangements were classified as non-productive. CDR3 was defined by IMGT convention, running from the second conserved V-encoded cysteine to the conserved J-encoded phenylalanine. In an earlier analysis of approximately 500 of the donors, sequences lacking an unambiguous match to a single V gene segment were excluded. In an earlier analysis of 587 of the donors, V segments were called functional above 56.7% productive rearrangements and were called segregating when the between-donor standard deviation exceeded 5%. A statistical classification framework was built to diagnose cytomegalovirus status from the catalog of TCR beta chain sequences. A later analysis assigned V and J genes by comparing TCR nucleotide sequences with IMGT/GENE-DB human TR gene sequences. In a later analysis, CDR3 sequences and most-parsimonious VDJ recombination scenarios were assigned using the TCRdist pipeline. A later analysis defined each TCR beta chain by its CDR3 amino acid sequence plus V-gene family, and excluded reads lacking a unique V-gene family. To address suspected cross-contamination and a sequencing artifact, a later analysis removed around 590 highly shared, low-generation-probability nucleotide sequences. For each public chain, a later analysis derived a clonal expansion index from normalized ranks of inferred template counts within each repertoire. In a later analysis, generation probabilities were computed using a VDJ recombination model fitted to out-of-frame rearrangements, and the results were checked against IGoR. Hypergeometric tests were used in a later analysis to score TCR-TCR, TCR-HLA and TCR-CMV co-occurrence, with a repertoire-size bias correction applied to the TCR pairs. In a later analysis, false discovery rates were estimated by permuting HLA or CMV assignments 20 times. In a later analysis, co-occurring TCRs were grouped using DBSCAN, with TCRdist sequence similarity added in when clustering inside HLA-allele-positive subsets. Repertoires with fewer than 30,000 or more than 120,000 public chains were left out of co-occurrence clustering, as were about 5 repertoires with anomalous nucleotide sharing. This is the immuneACCESS table as TCRdb keeps it, with only in-frame sequences that have V and J called. A part of the clones is gone; compared with another copy, unresolved V genes explain less than half, and the rest is unexplained. That table is the source of V, J and clone size, and D and trimming were worked out from the DNA. This specimen's table enumerates roughly 100,000 clones. The ten largest clonotypes hold approximately 3.5% of the sample.

The cohort consisted of hundreds of healthy bone marrow donors. Cohort members were all nominally healthy when sampled, although unrecorded immune exposures were likely present. The donor tested CMV seronegative and was one of the 352 seronegative cohort members. A peripheral blood sample was collected from each donor, and TCR beta sequencing was performed on peripheral blood mononuclear cells. The Qiagen DNeasy Blood Extraction Kit was used to extract genomic DNA from the blood cell samples. With regard to this clone: Its antigen specificity is not known.

Reading the germline V gene (reference sequence) gives CDR1 SEHNR and CDR2 FQNEAQ. The CDR3 runs 15 amino acids, cysteine and phenylalanine included. The CDR3 DNA has 45 bases and is translated from base 1. V drops 1 base and J drops 6 bases, leaving 12 bases in between. Sequencing was done on a sample of PBMCs. This clonotype was sampled from a man aged 35-49 years in good health and CMV-seronegative. The chain is made from TRBV7-9 and TRBJ2-2; TRBD1 is a possible D gene, resting on 6 matching bases. The CDR3 amino acid sequence is: CASSLGAGESGELFF. The nucleotide sequence reads as follows: TGTGCCAGCAGCTTAGGGGCAGGGGAATCCGGGGAGCTGTTTTTT.